The 5 T cell receptor beta chains listed next were all sequenced from one sample in a study of PD-1 blockade in mismatch repair-deficient tumors. Using immunoSEQ multiplex PCR, the repertoire was profiled, and TCRdb retains in-frame clones only, with some absent. The table records about 100,000 clones, 82% of them present only once. The sequencing here drew on peripheral blood, taken roughly 35 weeks after starting pembrolizumab. These receptors were collected from an adult with mismatch repair-deficient cancer.

The chain uses TRBV11-2 and TRBJ2-5; maybe TRBD2 (6 bases). Germline loops: CDR1 SGHAT, CDR2 FQNNGV. The CDR3 loop spans 15 amino acids. V was pared by 5 bases and J by 2 bases, with 15 bases between. The DNA for the CDR3 is TGTGCCAGCAGCGAAGGCGGGAAACCACAAGAGACCCAGTACTTC. Amino acids: CASSEGGKPQETQYF.

This clone was seen a handful of times. V is TRBV19 and J is TRBJ2-2, with TRBD2 as a possible D gene (5 bases). Germline-derived CDR1 and CDR2 are LNHDA and SQIVND (reference sequence). The CDR3 spans 14 residues. V shed 5 bases and J shed 4 bases, with 11 bases lying between them. DNA for the CDR3: TGTGCCAGTAGTGTCCGGGGTTTCACCGGGGAGCTGTTTTTT. Protein: CASSVRGFTGELFF.

The chain combines TRBV10-2 with TRBJ1-3, with 9 bases matching TRBD1. Trimming cost V 3 bases and J 5 bases; bases outside gene matches: 5. The CDR3 extends over 15 amino acids. Per germline, CDR1 WSHSY and CDR2 SAAADI. CDR3 protein: CASSDKTGGRNTIYF. CDR3 coding DNA: TGCGCCAGCAGTGATAAGACAGGGGGTCGAAACACCATATATTTT.

This chain connects TRBV16 to TRBJ1-5, with D tentatively TRBD1 (6 bases). The germline V gene encodes CDR1 KGHSY and CDR2 FQNENV. The V and J ends lost 4 bases and 5 bases respectively, with 9 bases between them. The CDR3 is 13 amino acids. The CDR3 DNA reads TGTGCCAGCAGCCGAGGGGGAGATCAGCCCCAGCATTTT. This gives the protein CASSRGGDQPQHF.

V is TRBV11-3 and J is TRBJ2-1, with D hard to call. Germline V gene sequence: CDR1 SGHNT, CDR2 YENEEA. CDR3 length: 14 amino acids. Trimming took off 8 bases at V and 4 bases at J, with 15 bases between the two ends. DNA of the CDR3: TGTGCCAGCGGCAGTCCTTCACTATACAATGAGCAGTTCTTC. Protein product: CASGSPSLYNEQFF.